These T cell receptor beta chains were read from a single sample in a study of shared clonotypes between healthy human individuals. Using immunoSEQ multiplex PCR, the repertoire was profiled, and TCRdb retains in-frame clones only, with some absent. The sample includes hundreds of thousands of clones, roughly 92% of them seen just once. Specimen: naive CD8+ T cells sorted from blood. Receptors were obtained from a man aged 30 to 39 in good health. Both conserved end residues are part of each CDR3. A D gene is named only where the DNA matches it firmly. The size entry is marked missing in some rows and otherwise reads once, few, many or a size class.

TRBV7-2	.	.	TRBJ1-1	CASSLMRGRLNTEAFF	TGTGCCAGCAGCTTAATGCGGGGGAGGCTGAACACTGAAGCTTTCTTT
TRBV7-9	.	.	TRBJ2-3	CASSLSSDTQYF	TGTGCCAGCAGCTTATCGTCTGATACGCAGTATTTT
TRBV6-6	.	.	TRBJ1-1	CASSSQDINTEAFF	TGTGCCAGCAGTTCCCAGGACATCAACACTGAAGCTTTCTTT
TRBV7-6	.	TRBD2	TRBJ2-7	CASSLEGLANDEQYF	TGTGCCAGCAGCTTAGAGGGACTAGCGAACGACGAGCAGTACTTC
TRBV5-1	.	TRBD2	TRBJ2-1	CASSFSGGGSYNEQFF	TGCGCCAGCAGCTTCTCCGGCGGGGGCTCCTACAATGAGCAGTTCTTC
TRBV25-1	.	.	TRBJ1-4	CASSLQGHEKLFF	TGTGCCAGCAGCCTCCAAGGGCATGAAAAACTGTTTTTT
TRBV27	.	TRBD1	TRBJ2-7	CASSVWTGSSEQYF	TGTGCCAGCAGCGTTTGGACAGGGTCTTCCGAGCAGTACTTC
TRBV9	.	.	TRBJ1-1	CASSGSGPYEAFF	TGTGCCAGCAGCGGGTCCGGGCCCTATGAAGCTTTCTTT
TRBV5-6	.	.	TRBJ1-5	CASSLGAANHQPQHF	TGTGCCAGCAGCTTGGGCGCGGCTAATCATCAGCCCCAGCATTTT
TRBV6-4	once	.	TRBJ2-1	CASSEKPGASGNEQFF	TGTGCCAGCAGTGAAAAGCCAGGGGCTAGTGGCAATGAGCAGTTCTTC
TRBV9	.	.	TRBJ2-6	CASSVASGTGANVLTF	TGTGCCAGCAGCGTAGCGTCCGGAACTGGGGCCAACGTCCTGACTTTC
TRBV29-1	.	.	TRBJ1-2	CSVAGQQLYGYTF	TGCAGCGTCGCCGGACAACAACTCTATGGCTACACCTTC
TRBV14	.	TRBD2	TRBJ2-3	CASSQLAGAGTDTQYF	TGTGCCAGCAGCCAATTAGCGGGAGCAGGCACAGATACGCAGTATTTT
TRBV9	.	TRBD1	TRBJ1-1	CASSPRQGLTHEAFF	TGTGCCAGCAGCCCGAGACAGGGATTAACGCATGAAGCTTTCTTT
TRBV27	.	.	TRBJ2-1	CASSQARGSYNEQFF	TGTGCCAGCAGCCAGGCTCGCGGCTCCTACAATGAGCAGTTCTTC
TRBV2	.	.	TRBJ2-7	CASLDRIYEQYF	TGTGCCAGCTTAGACAGGATCTACGAGCAGTACTTC
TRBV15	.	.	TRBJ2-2	CATNTRTGELFF	TGTGCCACCAATACGAGAACCGGGGAGCTGTTTTTT
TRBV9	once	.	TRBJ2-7	CASSENYRDNSYEQYF	TGTGCCAGCAGCGAGAACTACCGGGACAACTCCTACGAGCAGTACTTC
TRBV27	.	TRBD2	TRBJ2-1	CASSPTSGPFDEQFF	TGTGCCAGCAGTCCAACTAGCGGACCATTCGATGAGCAGTTCTTC
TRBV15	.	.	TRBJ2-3	CATSPGTASTDTQYF	TGTGCCACCAGCCCGGGGACGGCTAGCACAGATACGCAGTATTTT
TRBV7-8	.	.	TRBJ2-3	CASSDGTTSTDTQYF	TGTGCCAGCAGCGACGGGACAACCAGCACAGATACGCAGTATTTT
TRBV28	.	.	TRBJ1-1	CASSLRGRGAFTEAFF	TGTGCCAGCAGTTTAAGGGGGAGGGGCGCGTTCACTGAAGCTTTCTTT
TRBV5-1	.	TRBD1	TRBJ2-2	CASSTTGTGGFTGELFF	TGCGCCAGCAGTACGACCGGGACAGGGGGCTTCACCGGGGAGCTGTTTTTT
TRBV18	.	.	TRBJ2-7	CASSPGGYEQYF	TGTGCCAGCTCACCAGGGGGCTACGAGCAGTACTTC
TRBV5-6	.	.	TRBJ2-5	CASSLEFYQETQYF	TGTGCCAGCAGCTTGGAGTTCTATCAAGAGACCCAGTACTTC
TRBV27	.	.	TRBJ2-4	CASHPAAKNIQYF	TGTGCCAGTCATCCTGCGGCCAAAAACATTCAGTACTTC
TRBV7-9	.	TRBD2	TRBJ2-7	CASSSVEGLAGALGEQYF	TGTGCCAGCAGCTCGGTGGAGGGGCTAGCGGGAGCCCTAGGGGAGCAGTACTTC
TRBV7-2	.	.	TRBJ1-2	CASSSGDYGYTF	TGTGCCAGCAGCTCAGGGGACTATGGCTACACCTTC
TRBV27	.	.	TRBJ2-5	CASSSSGLWTQETQYF	TGTGCCAGCAGTTCGTCAGGGTTATGGACCCAAGAGACCCAGTACTTC
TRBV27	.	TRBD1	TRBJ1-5	CASSPQGPVRPQHF	TGTGCCAGCAGTCCACAGGGGCCGGTTAGGCCCCAGCATTTT
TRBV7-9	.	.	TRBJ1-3	CASSTPSGGKGEIYF	TGTGCCAGCAGCACCCCCTCCGGGGGTAAGGGAGAGATATATTTT
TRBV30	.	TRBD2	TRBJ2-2	CAWTWGGSSGELFF	TGTGCCTGGACTTGGGGAGGGTCGTCCGGGGAGCTGTTTTTT
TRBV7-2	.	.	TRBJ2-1	CASSSGYNEQFF	TGTGCCAGCAGCTCTGGGTACAATGAGCAGTTCTTC
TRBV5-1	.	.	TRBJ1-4	CASRSGEWVATNEKLFF	TGCGCCAGCAGGTCAGGGGAATGGGTTGCAACTAATGAAAAACTGTTTTTT
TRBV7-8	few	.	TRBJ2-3	CATLPTGLSSDTQYF	TGTGCCACCCTACCGACAGGATTGAGTTCAGATACGCAGTATTTT
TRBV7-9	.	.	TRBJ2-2	CASSGADLNTGELFF	TGTGCCAGCAGCGGGGCGGACTTGAACACCGGGGAGCTGTTTTTT
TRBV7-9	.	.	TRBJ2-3	CASSSLVPDTQYF	TGTGCCAGCAGCTCCCTAGTCCCAGATACGCAGTATTTT
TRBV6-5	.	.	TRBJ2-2	CASSYSYTGELFF	TGTGCCAGCAGTTACTCTTACACCGGGGAGCTGTTTTTT
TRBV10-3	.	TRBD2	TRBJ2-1	CALGGAVYNEQFF	TGTGCCCTCGGGGGGGCGGTATACAATGAGCAGTTCTTC
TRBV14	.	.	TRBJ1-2	CASSLRRAPDYGYTF	TGTGCCAGCAGTTTGCGCCGGGCGCCAGACTATGGCTACACCTTC
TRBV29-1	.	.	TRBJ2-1	CSVDGIPESSYNEQFF	TGCAGCGTTGATGGTATCCCGGAGAGCTCCTACAATGAGCAGTTCTTC
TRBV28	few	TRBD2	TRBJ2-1	CASSLPGLAGGVSYNEQFF	TGTGCCAGCAGTCTTCCGGGACTAGCGGGAGGTGTGTCCTACAATGAGCAGTTCTTC
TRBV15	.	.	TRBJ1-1	CATSSSNGLAEAFF	TGTGCCACCAGCAGTTCGAACGGCTTAGCTGAAGCTTTCTTT
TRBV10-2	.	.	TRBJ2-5	CASREFPSVGGEKETQYF	TGCGCCAGCAGAGAGTTTCCTTCTGTGGGGGGCGAAAAAGAGACCCAGTACTTC
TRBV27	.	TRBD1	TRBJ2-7	CASSLMGQVNHEQYF	TGTGCCAGCAGTTTAATGGGACAGGTAAACCACGAGCAGTACTTC
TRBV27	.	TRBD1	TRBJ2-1	CASSADRDSYNEQFF	TGTGCCAGCAGTGCTGACAGGGACTCCTACAATGAGCAGTTCTTC
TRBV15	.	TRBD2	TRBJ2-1	CATSRAGLAGGVYNEQFF	TGTGCCACCAGCAGAGCGGGACTAGCGGGAGGGGTCTACAATGAGCAGTTCTTC
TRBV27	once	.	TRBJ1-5	CASSGTYSNQPQHF	TGTGCCAGCAGTGGGACATATAGCAATCAGCCCCAGCATTTT
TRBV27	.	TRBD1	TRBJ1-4	CASSSGQGGEKLFF	TGTGCCAGCAGTTCGGGACAGGGGGGGGAAAAACTGTTTTTT
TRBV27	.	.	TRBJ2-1	CASSLYLAGSYNEQFF	TGTGCCAGCAGTTTATACTTAGCAGGCAGCTACAATGAGCAGTTCTTC